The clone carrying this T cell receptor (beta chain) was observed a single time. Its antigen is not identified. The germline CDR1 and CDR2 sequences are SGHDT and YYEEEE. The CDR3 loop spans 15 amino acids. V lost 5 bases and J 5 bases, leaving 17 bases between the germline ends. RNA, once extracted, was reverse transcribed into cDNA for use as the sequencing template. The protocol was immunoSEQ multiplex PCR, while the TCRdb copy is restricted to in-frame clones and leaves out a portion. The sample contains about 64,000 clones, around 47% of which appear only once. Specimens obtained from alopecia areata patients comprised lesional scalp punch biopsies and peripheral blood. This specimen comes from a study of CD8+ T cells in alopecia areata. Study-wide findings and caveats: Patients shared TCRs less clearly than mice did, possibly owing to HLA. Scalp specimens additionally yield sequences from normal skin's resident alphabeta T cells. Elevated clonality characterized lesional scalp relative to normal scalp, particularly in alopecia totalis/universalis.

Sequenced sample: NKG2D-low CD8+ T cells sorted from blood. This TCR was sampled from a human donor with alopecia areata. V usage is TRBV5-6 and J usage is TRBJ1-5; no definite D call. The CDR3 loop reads CASSRTEGFDQPQHF. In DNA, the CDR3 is TGTGCCAGCAGTCGAACGGAGGGATTTGATCAGCCCCAGCATTTT.